This T cell receptor (beta chain) came from a study of blood T cell repertoires in COVID-19. Turning to the study itself: From the United States, Italy and Spain came samples of acute and convalescent COVID-19.

Per the original data handling: Estimated nucleated cell counts came from reference gene primer amplification. The assay was immunoSEQ multiplex PCR, and TCRdb's table has in-frame clones only and misses some. Clone size and V and J calls were adopted from that table, with D and trimming inferred from the DNA. The data hold around 220,000 clones, with approximately 79% observed a single time. J was trimmed by 10 bases and V by 7 bases; bases with no gene match: 7. The CDR3 extends over 13 amino acids. Germline CDR1 reads GTSNPN; CDR2 reads SVGIG (reference sequence). What was sequenced was peripheral blood. The source is a human donor in a cohort sampled during active COVID-19. The chain combines TRBV30 with TRBJ1-6; 10 bases match TRBD1. In DNA form, the CDR3 reads TGTGCCTCGACAGGGGGCGCGGGATCACCCCTCCACTTT. Amino acid sequence: CASTGGAGSPLHF.